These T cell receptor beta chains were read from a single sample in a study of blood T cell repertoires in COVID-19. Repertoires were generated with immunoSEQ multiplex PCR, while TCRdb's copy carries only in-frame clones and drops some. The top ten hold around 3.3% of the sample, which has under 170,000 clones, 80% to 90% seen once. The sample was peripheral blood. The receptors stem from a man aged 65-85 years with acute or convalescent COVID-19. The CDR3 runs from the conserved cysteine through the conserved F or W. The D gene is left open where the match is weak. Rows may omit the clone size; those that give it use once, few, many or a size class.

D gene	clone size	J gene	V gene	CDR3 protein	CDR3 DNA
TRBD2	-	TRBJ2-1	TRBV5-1	CASSPGLAGGVADEQFF	TGCGCCAGCAGCCCGGGACTAGCGGGAGGGGTGGCGGATGAGCAGTTCTTC
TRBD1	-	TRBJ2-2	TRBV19	CASSIGTGGANTGELFF	TGTGCCAGTAGTATCGGGACAGGGGGCGCCAACACCGGGGAGCTGTTTTTT
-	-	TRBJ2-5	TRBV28	CASSLFGRVGETQYF	TGTGCCAGCAGTTTATTTGGCAGGGTGGGAGAGACCCAGTACTTC
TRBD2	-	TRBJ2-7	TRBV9	CASSVEGLAGVYEQYF	TGTGCCAGCAGCGTAGAAGGGCTAGCGGGAGTATACGAGCAGTACTTC
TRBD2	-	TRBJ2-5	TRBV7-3	CASSPGLAGGPGQTTQYF	TGTGCCAGCAGCCCCGGACTAGCGGGAGGGCCGGGCCAGACGACCCAGTACTTC
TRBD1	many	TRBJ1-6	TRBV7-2	CASSFGQGTSNSPLHF	TGTGCCAGCAGCTTCGGACAGGGGACGTCAAATTCACCCCTCCACTTT
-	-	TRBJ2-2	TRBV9	CASSTTGNTGELFF	TGTGCCAGCAGTACGACAGGGAACACCGGGGAGCTGTTTTTT
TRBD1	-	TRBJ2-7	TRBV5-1	CASSLDGTGGFYEQYF	TGCGCCAGCAGCTTGGATGGGACAGGGGGCTTCTACGAGCAGTACTTC
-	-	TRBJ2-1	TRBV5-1	CASSLDEGSSYNEQFF	TGCGCCAGCAGCTTGGACGAGGGTAGCTCCTACAATGAGCAGTTCTTC
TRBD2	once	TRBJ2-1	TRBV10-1	CASSETSGRAPNEQFF	TGCGCCAGCAGTGAGACTAGCGGGAGGGCCCCCAATGAGCAGTTCTTC
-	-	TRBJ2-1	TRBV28	CASSRGTAGDEQFF	TGTGCCAGCAGTCGGGGAACGGCCGGGGATGAGCAGTTCTTC
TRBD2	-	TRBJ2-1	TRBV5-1	CASSLGLAGVEEQFF	TGCGCCAGCAGCCTGGGGCTAGCGGGAGTCGAGGAGCAGTTCTTC
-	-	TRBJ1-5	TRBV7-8	CASSLVNNQPQHF	TGTGCCAGCAGCTTAGTTAACAATCAGCCCCAGCATTTT
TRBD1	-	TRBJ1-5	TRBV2	CASSTGGDQPQHF	TGTGCCAGCAGTACAGGGGGCGACCAGCCCCAGCATTTT
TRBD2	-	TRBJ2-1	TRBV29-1	CSPTLADTYNEQFF	TGCAGCCCAACACTAGCGGACACCTACAATGAGCAGTTCTTC
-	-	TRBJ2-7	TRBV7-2	CASSVSGAPYEQYF	TGTGCCAGCAGCGTTAGCGGAGCGCCCTACGAGCAGTACTTC
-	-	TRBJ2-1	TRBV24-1	CATSDLRAGEYNEQFF	TGTGCCACCAGTGATTTAAGGGCAGGGGAGTACAATGAGCAGTTCTTC
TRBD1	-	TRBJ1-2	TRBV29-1	CSVETPGQGFYGYTF	TGCAGCGTAGAGACACCGGGACAGGGATTCTATGGCTACACCTTC
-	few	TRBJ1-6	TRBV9	CASSVGGGGGNSPLHF	TGTGCCAGCAGCGTAGGAGGAGGGGGGGGCAATTCACCCCTCCACTTT
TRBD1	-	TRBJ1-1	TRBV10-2	CASSESRPQGTDTEAFF	TGCGCCAGCAGTGAGTCCCGACCACAGGGGACGGACACTGAAGCTTTCTTT
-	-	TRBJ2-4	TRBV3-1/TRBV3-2	CASSPSENIQYF	TGTGCCAGCAGCCCCTCGGAGAACATTCAGTACTTC
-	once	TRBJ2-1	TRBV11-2	CASSLRGVPAGAHEQFF	TGTGCCAGCAGCTTAAGAGGTGTACCCGCGGGTGCCCATGAGCAGTTCTTC
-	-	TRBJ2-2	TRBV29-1	CSVARSPTGELFF	TGCAGCGTTGCGCGGAGTCCCACCGGGGAGCTGTTTTTT
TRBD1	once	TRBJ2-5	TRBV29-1	CSVERETGRGETQYF	TGCAGCGTTGAAAGGGAGACAGGGCGTGGTGAGACCCAGTACTTC
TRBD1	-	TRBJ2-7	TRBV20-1	CSASTGTGADEQYF	TGCAGTGCTAGTACCGGGACAGGGGCTGACGAGCAGTACTTC
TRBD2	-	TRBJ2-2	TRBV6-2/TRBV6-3	CASSYRTSGRNAGELFF	TGTGCCAGCAGTTACCGGACTAGCGGGAGGAACGCCGGGGAGCTGTTTTTT
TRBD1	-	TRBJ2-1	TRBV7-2	CASSFDRGRDEQFF	TGTGCCAGCAGCTTCGACAGGGGGCGCGATGAGCAGTTCTTC
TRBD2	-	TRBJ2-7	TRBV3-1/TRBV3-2	CASSQESASGKQYF	TGTGCCAGCAGCCAAGAAAGCGCTAGCGGTAAACAGTACTTC
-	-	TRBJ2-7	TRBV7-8	CASSSSPGTGAYEQYF	TGTGCCAGCAGCTCCTCTCCCGGGACGGGGGCCTACGAGCAGTACTTC
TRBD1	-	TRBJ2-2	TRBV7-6	CASSLWARTGGTGELFF	TGTGCCAGCAGCTTATGGGCCAGAACAGGGGGCACCGGGGAGCTGTTTTTT
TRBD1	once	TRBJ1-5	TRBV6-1	CASSEARPGGNQPQHF	TGTGCCAGCAGTGAAGCGAGGCCAGGGGGGAATCAGCCCCAGCATTTT
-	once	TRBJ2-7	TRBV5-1	CASSFGITYEQYF	TGCGCCAGCAGCTTTGGCATCACCTACGAGCAGTACTTC
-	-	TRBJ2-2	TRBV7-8	CASSLVRNTGELFF	TGTGCCAGCAGCTTAGTCCGGAACACCGGGGAGCTGTTTTTT
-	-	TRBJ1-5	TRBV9	CASSPNGGVGNQPQHF	TGTGCCAGCAGCCCGAATGGAGGGGTAGGCAATCAGCCCCAGCATTTT
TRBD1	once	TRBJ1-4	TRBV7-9	CASSLPPGGRDEKLFF	TGTGCCAGCAGCTTACCCCCAGGGGGCCGAGATGAAAAACTGTTTTTT
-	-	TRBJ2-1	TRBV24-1	CATSDMTELSEQFF	TGTGCCACCAGTGATATGACAGAATTAAGTGAGCAGTTCTTC
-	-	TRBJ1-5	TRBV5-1	CASSAQGPNQPQHF	TGCGCCAGCAGCGCCCAGGGCCCTAATCAGCCCCAGCATTTT
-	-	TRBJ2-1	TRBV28	CASSPGGWENEQFF	TGTGCCAGCAGTCCAGGGGGGTGGGAAAATGAGCAGTTCTTC
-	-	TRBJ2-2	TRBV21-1	CASSALAGTNTGELFF	TGTGCCAGCAGCGCCCTAGCGGGAACGAACACCGGGGAGCTGTTTTTT
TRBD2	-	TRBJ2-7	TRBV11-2	CASSFSLAGSSEQYF	TGTGCCAGCAGCTTCTCACTAGCGGGAAGTTCCGAGCAGTACTTC
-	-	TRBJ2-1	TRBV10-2	CASSERGEQFF	TGCGCCAGCAGTGAGAGGGGTGAGCAGTTCTTC
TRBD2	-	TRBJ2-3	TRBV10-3	CANYSPSDTSGNADTQYF	TGTGCCAACTACTCCCCGTCGGATACTAGCGGGAATGCAGATACGCAGTATTTT
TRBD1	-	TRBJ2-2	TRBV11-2	CASSSLDRGRGGELFF	TGTGCCAGCAGCTCCTTAGACAGGGGGCGCGGCGGGGAGCTGTTTTTT
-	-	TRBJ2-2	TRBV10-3	CAISDMNTGELFF	TGTGCCATCAGTGATATGAACACCGGGGAGCTGTTTTTT
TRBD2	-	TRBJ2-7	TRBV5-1	CASRDVRRASGPYEQYF	TGCGCCAGCAGGGACGTTAGGCGGGCTAGCGGCCCCTACGAGCAGTACTTC
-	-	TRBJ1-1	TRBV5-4	CASSLALPGTEAFF	TGTGCCAGCAGCTTGGCTCTACCGGGCACTGAAGCTTTCTTT
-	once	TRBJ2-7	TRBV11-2	CASSLSDTTYEQYF	TGTGCCAGCAGCCTGTCGGACACCACCTACGAGCAGTACTTC
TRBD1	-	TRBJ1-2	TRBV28	CASRGQGIYGYTF	TGTGCCAGCAGGGGACAGGGCATCTATGGCTACACCTTC
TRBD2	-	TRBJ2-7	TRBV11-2	CASSPQLAGSYEQYF	TGTGCCAGCAGCCCGCAACTAGCGGGCTCCTACGAGCAGTACTTC
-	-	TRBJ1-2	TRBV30	CAWSVQQGNYGYTF	TGTGCCTGGAGTGTACAACAGGGAAACTATGGCTACACCTTC
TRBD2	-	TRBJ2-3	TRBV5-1	CASSLVGSSGTRSQDTQYF	TGCGCCAGCAGCTTGGTTGGCAGCTCCGGGACTAGGTCCCAAGATACGCAGTATTTT
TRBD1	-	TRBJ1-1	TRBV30	CAYLQGAGAFF	TGTGCCTACCTCCAGGGGGCAGGGGCTTTCTTT
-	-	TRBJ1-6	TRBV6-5	CASSYSRGDSPLHF	TGTGCCAGCAGTTACTCCCGGGGGGACTCACCCCTCCACTTT